Listed below are T cell receptor beta chains from one sample, sequenced in a study of control samples from healthy donors and cancer patients. TCRdb keeps only in-frame clones here, not all; method: immunoSEQ multiplex PCR. The table shows 50,000 to 75,000 clones, with roughly 89% occurring only once. Input material: PBMCs. Receptors originate from a man in his sixties with colorectal cancer. The CDR3 runs from the conserved cysteine through the conserved F or W. Each record gives: V gene, J gene, D gene, CDR3 protein. A D gene is named only where the DNA matches it firmly.

v_gene: TRBV4-1; j_gene: TRBJ1-4; d_gene: TRBD1; CDR3aa: CASSQDQGQAPKLFF
v_gene: TRBV7-2; j_gene: TRBJ2-3; d_gene: -; CDR3aa: CASSLDASRTDTQYF
v_gene: TRBV27; j_gene: TRBJ2-7; d_gene: -; CDR3aa: CASSSTPGPTLSYEQYF
v_gene: TRBV5-6; j_gene: TRBJ2-3; d_gene: TRBD2; CDR3aa: CASSLAPSGGGTQYF
v_gene: TRBV2; j_gene: TRBJ2-3; d_gene: TRBD1; CDR3aa: CASSDPRDRGWTDTQYF
v_gene: TRBV30; j_gene: TRBJ2-1; d_gene: -; CDR3aa: CAWSAGPTGQFF
v_gene: TRBV5-1; j_gene: TRBJ2-1; d_gene: TRBD1; CDR3aa: CASSLDRGNEQFF
v_gene: TRBV4-2; j_gene: TRBJ2-5; d_gene: TRBD2; CDR3aa: CASSQGLEKETQYF
v_gene: TRBV5-5; j_gene: TRBJ2-1; d_gene: -; CDR3aa: CASSPQGNYNEQFF
v_gene: TRBV6-6; j_gene: TRBJ1-5; d_gene: -; CDR3aa: CASSYRRGSSNQPQHF
v_gene: TRBV30; j_gene: TRBJ1-6; d_gene: TRBD1; CDR3aa: CAWVGGPNSPLHF
v_gene: TRBV7-8; j_gene: TRBJ1-2; d_gene: -; CDR3aa: CASSLHVANYGYTF
v_gene: TRBV12-3/TRBV12-4; j_gene: TRBJ1-3; d_gene: -; CDR3aa: CASRIQEGNTIYF
v_gene: TRBV5-1; j_gene: TRBJ2-5; d_gene: -; CDR3aa: CTSRGLQETQYF
v_gene: TRBV29-1; j_gene: TRBJ2-5; d_gene: -; CDR3aa: CSVESDSRAGPYQQETQYF
v_gene: TRBV7-2; j_gene: TRBJ1-3; d_gene: -; CDR3aa: CASSLGGTHGNTIYF
v_gene: TRBV5-4; j_gene: TRBJ2-7; d_gene: TRBD2; CDR3aa: CASSLSGGASSYEQYF
v_gene: TRBV6-1; j_gene: TRBJ1-6; d_gene: TRBD1; CDR3aa: CASSERVDRGIHF
v_gene: TRBV4-2; j_gene: TRBJ1-2; d_gene: -; CDR3aa: CASSQDAAGAMNYGYTF
v_gene: TRBV30; j_gene: TRBJ2-3; d_gene: -; CDR3aa: CAWNRGLDTQYF
v_gene: TRBV5-1; j_gene: TRBJ2-2; d_gene: -; CDR3aa: CASSPRGENYLANTGELFF
v_gene: TRBV11-1; j_gene: TRBJ1-6; d_gene: TRBD1; CDR3aa: CASSFGQGASPLHF
v_gene: TRBV4-3; j_gene: TRBJ1-4; d_gene: -; CDR3aa: CASSQTGITNEKLFF
v_gene: TRBV9; j_gene: TRBJ2-1; d_gene: TRBD2; CDR3aa: CASSAGTSGVGEQFF
v_gene: TRBV14; j_gene: TRBJ2-3; d_gene: TRBD2; CDR3aa: CASSQGLAGSSTDTQYF
v_gene: TRBV7-9; j_gene: TRBJ1-3; d_gene: TRBD1; CDR3aa: CASSLVGTDSGNTIYF
v_gene: TRBV3-1/TRBV3-2; j_gene: TRBJ2-1; d_gene: TRBD1; CDR3aa: CASSQPAPEGGDEQFF
v_gene: TRBV6-5; j_gene: TRBJ2-7; d_gene: TRBD2; CDR3aa: CASTGGGSSYEQYF
v_gene: TRBV6-5; j_gene: TRBJ1-1; d_gene: -; CDR3aa: CASSTDTMNTEAFF
v_gene: TRBV28; j_gene: TRBJ1-2; d_gene: -; CDR3aa: CASSPQVSGYTF
v_gene: TRBV2; j_gene: TRBJ2-7; d_gene: TRBD2; CDR3aa: CASSGLAAPYEQYF
v_gene: TRBV4-1; j_gene: TRBJ2-7; d_gene: -; CDR3aa: CASSQDRASYEQYF
v_gene: TRBV9; j_gene: TRBJ2-3; d_gene: -; CDR3aa: CASSVAWVTDTQYF
v_gene: TRBV6-2/TRBV6-3; j_gene: TRBJ2-2; d_gene: -; CDR3aa: CASSYLGTGELFF
v_gene: TRBV28; j_gene: TRBJ1-2; d_gene: -; CDR3aa: CASSLYGGGDYGYTF
v_gene: TRBV9; j_gene: TRBJ1-4; d_gene: TRBD1; CDR3aa: CASSGQGEGEKLFF
v_gene: TRBV20-1; j_gene: TRBJ2-7; d_gene: -; CDR3aa: CSASQREQYF
v_gene: TRBV4-2; j_gene: TRBJ1-1; d_gene: -; CDR3aa: CASSQSSGGANTEAFF
v_gene: TRBV6-5; j_gene: TRBJ1-6; d_gene: -; CDR3aa: CASRPGTQTLHF
v_gene: TRBV5-6; j_gene: TRBJ2-1; d_gene: -; CDR3aa: CASSSMRIGNEQFF
v_gene: TRBV15; j_gene: TRBJ2-5; d_gene: TRBD2; CDR3aa: CATRTSTSGGGETQYF
v_gene: TRBV10-3; j_gene: TRBJ1-1; d_gene: TRBD1; CDR3aa: CAISVGTEGTEAFF
v_gene: TRBV19; j_gene: TRBJ1-1; d_gene: -; CDR3aa: CASSKPSGVGTEAFF
v_gene: TRBV3-1/TRBV3-2; j_gene: TRBJ2-1; d_gene: -; CDR3aa: CASSQGGGGGAYNEQFF
v_gene: TRBV18; j_gene: TRBJ2-2; d_gene: -; CDR3aa: CASSPDSNTGELFF
v_gene: TRBV4-3; j_gene: TRBJ2-3; d_gene: TRBD2; CDR3aa: CASSQELLAELPPTDTQYF
v_gene: TRBV12-5; j_gene: TRBJ2-1; d_gene: TRBD2; CDR3aa: CASGFLGLRGGLREYNEQFF
v_gene: TRBV5-5; j_gene: TRBJ2-1; d_gene: TRBD1; CDR3aa: CASSLAGGPRFSSYNEQFF